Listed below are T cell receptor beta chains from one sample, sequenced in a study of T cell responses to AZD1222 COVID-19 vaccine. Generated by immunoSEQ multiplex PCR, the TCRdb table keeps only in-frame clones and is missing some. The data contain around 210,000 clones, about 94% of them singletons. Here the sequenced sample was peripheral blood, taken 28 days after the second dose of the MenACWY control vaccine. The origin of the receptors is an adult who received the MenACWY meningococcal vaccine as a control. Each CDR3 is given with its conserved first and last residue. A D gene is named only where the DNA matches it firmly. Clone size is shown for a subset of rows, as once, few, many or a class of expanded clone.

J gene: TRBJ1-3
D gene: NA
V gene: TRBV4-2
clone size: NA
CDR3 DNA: TGTGCCAGCAGCCAAGTCGCCATCTCTGGAAACACCATATATTTT
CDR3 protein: CASSQVAISGNTIYF

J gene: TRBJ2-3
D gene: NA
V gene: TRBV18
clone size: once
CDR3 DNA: TGTGCCAGCTCACCACCGGTAGATACGCAGTATTTT
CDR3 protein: CASSPPVDTQYF

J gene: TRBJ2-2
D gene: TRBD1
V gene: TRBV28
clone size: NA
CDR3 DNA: TGTGCCAGCAGTTTAAGACAGGGAAAGGACACCGGGGAGCTGTTTTTT
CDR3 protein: CASSLRQGKDTGELFF

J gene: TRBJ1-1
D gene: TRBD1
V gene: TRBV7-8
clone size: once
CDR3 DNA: TGTGCCAGCAGCTCGTTAAATCAGGGGGGCACTGAAGCTTTCTTT
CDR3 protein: CASSSLNQGGTEAFF

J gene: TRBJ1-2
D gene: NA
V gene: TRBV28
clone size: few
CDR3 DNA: TGTGCCTCTGAGGCCCTCAACTATGGCTACACCTTC
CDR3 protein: CASEALNYGYTF

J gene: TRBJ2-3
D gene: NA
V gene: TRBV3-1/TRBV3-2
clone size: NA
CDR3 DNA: TGTGCCAGCAGCCAAGGTGAAGGGGACCACACAGATACGCAGTATTTT
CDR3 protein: CASSQGEGDHTDTQYF

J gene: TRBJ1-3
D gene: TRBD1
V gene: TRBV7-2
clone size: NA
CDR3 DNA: TGTGCCAGCAGCGCGGACAGGGGTCTGGGCTCTGGAAACACCATATATTTT
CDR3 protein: CASSADRGLGSGNTIYF

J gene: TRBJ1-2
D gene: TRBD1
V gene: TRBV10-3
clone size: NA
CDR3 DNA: TGTGCCATAAGCGGGACAGACTCAGGCTACACCTTC
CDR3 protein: CAISGTDSGYTF

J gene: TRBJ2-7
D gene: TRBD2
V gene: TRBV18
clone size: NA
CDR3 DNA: TGTGCCAGCTCACCAATGTCACTAGCGGGAAGTCCCTTGTTC
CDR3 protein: CASSPMSLAGSPLF

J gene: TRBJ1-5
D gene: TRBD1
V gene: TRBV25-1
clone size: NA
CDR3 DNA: TGTGCCAGCAGTGAATCCGGGGACAGGGGTAGCCATCAGCCCCAGCATTTT
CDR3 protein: CASSESGDRGSHQPQHF

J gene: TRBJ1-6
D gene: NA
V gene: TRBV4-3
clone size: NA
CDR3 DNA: TGCGCCAGCAGCCAATTACAGGGAGCAAATGACTTAAATAATTCACCCCTCCACTTT
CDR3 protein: CASSQLQGANDLNNSPLHF

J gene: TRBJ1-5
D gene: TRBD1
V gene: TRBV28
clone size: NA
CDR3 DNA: TGTGCCAGCAGTTTACCCCGGGACAGCGATCAGCCCCAGCATTTT
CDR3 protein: CASSLPRDSDQPQHF

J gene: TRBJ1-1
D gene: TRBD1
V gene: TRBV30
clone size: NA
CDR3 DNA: TGTGCCTGGAGTGAAAAACAGGGGGCGATTAACACTGAAGCTTTCTTT
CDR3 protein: CAWSEKQGAINTEAFF